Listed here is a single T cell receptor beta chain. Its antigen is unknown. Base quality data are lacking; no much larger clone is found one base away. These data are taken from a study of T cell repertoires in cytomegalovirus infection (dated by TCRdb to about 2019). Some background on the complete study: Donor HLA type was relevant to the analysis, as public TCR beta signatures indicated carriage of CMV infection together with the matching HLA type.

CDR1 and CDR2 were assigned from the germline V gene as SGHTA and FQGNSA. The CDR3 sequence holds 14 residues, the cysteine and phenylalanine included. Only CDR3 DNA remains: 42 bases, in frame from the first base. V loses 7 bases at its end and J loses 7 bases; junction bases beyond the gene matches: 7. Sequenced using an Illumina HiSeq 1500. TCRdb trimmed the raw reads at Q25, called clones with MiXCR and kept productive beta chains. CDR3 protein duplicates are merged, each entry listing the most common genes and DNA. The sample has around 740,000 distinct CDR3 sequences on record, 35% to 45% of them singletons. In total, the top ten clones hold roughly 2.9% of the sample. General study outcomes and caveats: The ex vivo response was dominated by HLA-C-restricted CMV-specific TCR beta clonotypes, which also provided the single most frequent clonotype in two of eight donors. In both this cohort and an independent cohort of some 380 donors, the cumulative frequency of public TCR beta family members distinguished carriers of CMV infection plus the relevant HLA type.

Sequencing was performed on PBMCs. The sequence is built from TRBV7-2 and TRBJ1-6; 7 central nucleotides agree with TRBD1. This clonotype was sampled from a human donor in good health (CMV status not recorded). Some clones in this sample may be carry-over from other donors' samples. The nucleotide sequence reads TGTGCCAGCACCCCCGGGACAGCAAATTCACCCCTCCACTTT. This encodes CASTPGTANSPLHF.